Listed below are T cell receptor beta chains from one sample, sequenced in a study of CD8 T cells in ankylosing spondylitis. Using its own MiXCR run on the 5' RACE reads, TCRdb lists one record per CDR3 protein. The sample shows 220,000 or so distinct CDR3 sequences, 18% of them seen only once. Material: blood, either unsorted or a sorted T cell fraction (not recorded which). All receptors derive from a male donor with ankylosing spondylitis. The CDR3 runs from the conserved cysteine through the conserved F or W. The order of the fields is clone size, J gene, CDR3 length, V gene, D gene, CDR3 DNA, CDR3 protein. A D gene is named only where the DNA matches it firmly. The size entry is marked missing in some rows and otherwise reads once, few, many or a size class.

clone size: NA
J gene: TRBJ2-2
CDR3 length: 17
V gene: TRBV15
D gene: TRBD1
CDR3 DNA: TGTGCCACCAGCAGAGACCGGACAGGTTATGGCGCCGGGGAGCTGTTTTTT
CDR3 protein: CATSRDRTGYGAGELFF

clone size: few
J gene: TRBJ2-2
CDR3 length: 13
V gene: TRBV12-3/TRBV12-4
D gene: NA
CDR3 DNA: TGTGCCAGCGGTCCTACCGATGCCGGGGAGCTGTTTTTT
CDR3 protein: CASGPTDAGELFF

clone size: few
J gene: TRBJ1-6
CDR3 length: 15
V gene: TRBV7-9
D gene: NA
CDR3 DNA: TGTGCCAGCAGCGACCGGGACGGCCTTTATTCACCCCTCCACTTT
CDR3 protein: CASSDRDGLYSPLHF

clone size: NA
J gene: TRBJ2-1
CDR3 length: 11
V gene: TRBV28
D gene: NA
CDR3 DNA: TGTGCCAGCAGTTTATTTAATGAGCAGTTCTTC
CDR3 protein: CASSLFNEQFF

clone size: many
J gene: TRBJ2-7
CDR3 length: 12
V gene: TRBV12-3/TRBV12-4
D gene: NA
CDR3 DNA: TGTGCCAGCAGGACAGGCCCTAACGAGCAGTACTTC
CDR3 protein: CASRTGPNEQYF

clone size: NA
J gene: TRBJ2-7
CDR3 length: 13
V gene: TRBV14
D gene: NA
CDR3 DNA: TGTGCCAGCAGCCAAGAATCCTCCGACGAGCAGTACTTC
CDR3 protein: CASSQESSDEQYF

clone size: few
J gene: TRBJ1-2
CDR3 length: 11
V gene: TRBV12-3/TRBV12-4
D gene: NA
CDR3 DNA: TGTGCCAGCTTTTACATCGGTGGCTACACCTTC
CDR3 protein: CASFYIGGYTF

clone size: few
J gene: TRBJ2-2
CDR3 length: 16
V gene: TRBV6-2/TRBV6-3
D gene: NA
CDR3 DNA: TGTGCCAGCAGTCCCTTCCGACTAGCGAACACCGGGGAGCTGTTTTTT
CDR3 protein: CASSPFRLANTGELFF

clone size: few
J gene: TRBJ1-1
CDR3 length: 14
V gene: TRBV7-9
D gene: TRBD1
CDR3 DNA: TGTGCCAGCAGCCCCGGGACAGGAGTTGGCGAAGCTTTCTTT
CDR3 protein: CASSPGTGVGEAFF

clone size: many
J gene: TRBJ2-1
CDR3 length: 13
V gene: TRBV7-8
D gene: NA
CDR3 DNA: TGTGCCAGCAGCTTAGCGCCGTACAATGAGCAGTTCTTC
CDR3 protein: CASSLAPYNEQFF

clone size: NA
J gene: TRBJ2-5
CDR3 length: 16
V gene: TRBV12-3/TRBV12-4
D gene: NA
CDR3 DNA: TGTGCCAGCAGCCCCCCATTGGGCTGGGAGGAAGAGACCCAGTACTTC
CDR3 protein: CASSPPLGWEEETQYF

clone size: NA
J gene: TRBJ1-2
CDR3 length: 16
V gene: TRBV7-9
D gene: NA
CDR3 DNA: TGTGCCAGCAGCTTCCTCCCAGCACAGCAGAACTATGGCTACACCTTC
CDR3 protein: CASSFLPAQQNYGYTF

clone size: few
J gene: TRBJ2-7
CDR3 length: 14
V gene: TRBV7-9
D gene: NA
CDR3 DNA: TGTGCCAGCAGCCGGGACCAGAGGGCCTACGAGCAGTACTTC
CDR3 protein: CASSRDQRAYEQYF

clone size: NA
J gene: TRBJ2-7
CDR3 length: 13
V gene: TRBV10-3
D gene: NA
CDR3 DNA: TGTGCCGAGAGACAGGACATGGTCCACGAGCAGTACTTC
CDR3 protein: CAERQDMVHEQYF

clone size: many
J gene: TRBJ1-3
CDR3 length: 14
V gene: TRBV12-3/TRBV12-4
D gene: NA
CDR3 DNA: TGTGCCAGCAATTCGGTGTCAGGTGGAAACACCATATATTTT
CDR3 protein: CASNSVSGGNTIYF

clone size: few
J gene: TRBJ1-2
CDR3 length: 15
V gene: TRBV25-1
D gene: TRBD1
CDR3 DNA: TGTGCCAGCAGTGGTCCACAGGGGGCAGGGTATGGCTACACCTTC
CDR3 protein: CASSGPQGAGYGYTF

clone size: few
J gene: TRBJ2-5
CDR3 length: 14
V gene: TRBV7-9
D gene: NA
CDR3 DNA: TGTGCCAGCAGCTTATTGTACTTGCAAGAGACCCAGTACTTC
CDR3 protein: CASSLLYLQETQYF

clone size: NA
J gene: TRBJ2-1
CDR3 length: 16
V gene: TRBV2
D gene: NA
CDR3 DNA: TGTGCCAGCACCGACCTTGTGGGGGGATCGTTCAATGAGCAGTTCTTC
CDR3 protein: CASTDLVGGSFNEQFF

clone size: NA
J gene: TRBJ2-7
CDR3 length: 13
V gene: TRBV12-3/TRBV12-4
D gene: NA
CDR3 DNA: TGTGCCAGCAGCCCGACAGCGCTCTACGAGCAGTACTTC
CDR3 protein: CASSPTALYEQYF

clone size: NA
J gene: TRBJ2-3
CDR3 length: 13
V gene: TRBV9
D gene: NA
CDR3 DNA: TGTGCCAGCAGCGTAGAGAAGACAGATACGCAGTATTTT
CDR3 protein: CASSVEKTDTQYF

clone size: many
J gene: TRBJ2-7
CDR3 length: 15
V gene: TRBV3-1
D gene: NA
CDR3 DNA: TGTGCCAGCAGCCAAGAATACCGCGATCCCTACGAGCAGTACTTC
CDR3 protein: CASSQEYRDPYEQYF

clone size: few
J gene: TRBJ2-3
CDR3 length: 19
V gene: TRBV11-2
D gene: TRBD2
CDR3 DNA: TGTGCCAGCAGCTTATACGCCCCAAATCAATTAGCGGGGGCAGATACGCAGTATTTT
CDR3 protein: CASSLYAPNQLAGADTQYF

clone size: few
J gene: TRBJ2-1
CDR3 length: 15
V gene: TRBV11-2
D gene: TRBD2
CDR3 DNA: TGTGCCAGCAGCTTTTTCAGCGGGAGGGCCAATGAGCAGTTCTTC
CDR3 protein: CASSFFSGRANEQFF

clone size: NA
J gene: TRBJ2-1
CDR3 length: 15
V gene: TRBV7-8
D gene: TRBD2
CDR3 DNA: TGTGCCAGCAGCTTACTTAGCGGGACTACCAATGAGCAGTTCTTC
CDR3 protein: CASSLLSGTTNEQFF

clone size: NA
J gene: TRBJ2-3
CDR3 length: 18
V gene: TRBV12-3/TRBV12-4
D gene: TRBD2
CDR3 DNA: TGTGCCAGCAGTCAGACTAGCGGCAACGAGTGGAGCACAGATACGCAGTATTTT
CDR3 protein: CASSQTSGNEWSTDTQYF

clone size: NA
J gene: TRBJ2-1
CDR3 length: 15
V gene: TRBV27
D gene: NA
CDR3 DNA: TGTGCCAGCAGTTTGGAGGGGGGGTTAAACAATGAGCAGTTCTTC
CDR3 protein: CASSLEGGLNNEQFF

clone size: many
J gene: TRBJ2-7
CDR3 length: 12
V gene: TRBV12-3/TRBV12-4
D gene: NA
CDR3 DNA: TGTGCCAGCAGTTTAGTAGCGTTCGAGCAGTACTTC
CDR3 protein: CASSLVAFEQYF

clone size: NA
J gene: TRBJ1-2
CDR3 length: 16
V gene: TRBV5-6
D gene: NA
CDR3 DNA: TGTGCCAGCAGCTTGGGGGACCGAGTCACTAACTATGGCTACACCTTC
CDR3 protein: CASSLGDRVTNYGYTF

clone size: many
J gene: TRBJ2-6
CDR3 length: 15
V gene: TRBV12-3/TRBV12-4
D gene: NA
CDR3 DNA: TGTGCCAGCAGTTTAGCGGGGACTGGGGCCAACGTCCTGACTTTC
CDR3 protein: CASSLAGTGANVLTF

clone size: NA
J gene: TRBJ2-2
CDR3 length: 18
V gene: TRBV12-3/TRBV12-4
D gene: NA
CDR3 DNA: TGTGCCAGCTGTCCGACTCCCAAGGACTCGCCCTACACCGGGGAGCTGTTTTTT
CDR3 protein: CASCPTPKDSPYTGELFF

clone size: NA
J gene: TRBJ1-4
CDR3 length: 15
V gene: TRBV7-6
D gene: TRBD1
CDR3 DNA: TGTGCCAGCAGTCAGGAACCGGGACAGAATGAAAAACTGTTTTTT
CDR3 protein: CASSQEPGQNEKLFF

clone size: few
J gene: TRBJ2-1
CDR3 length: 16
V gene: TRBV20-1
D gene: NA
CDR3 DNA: TGCAGTGCTAGAGCCCCAGACAGAGTCCTTCTTGATGAGCAGTTCTTC
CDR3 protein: CSARAPDRVLLDEQFF

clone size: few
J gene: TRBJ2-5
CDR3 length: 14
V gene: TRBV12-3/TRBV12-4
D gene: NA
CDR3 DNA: TGTGCCAGCAGTTTTCCAACGTACCAAGAGACCCAGTACTTC
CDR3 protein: CASSFPTYQETQYF

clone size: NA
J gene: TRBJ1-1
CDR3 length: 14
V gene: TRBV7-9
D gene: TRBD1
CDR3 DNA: TGTGCCAGCAGCAACAGGGGGCATTGGACTGAAGCTTTCTTT
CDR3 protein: CASSNRGHWTEAFF

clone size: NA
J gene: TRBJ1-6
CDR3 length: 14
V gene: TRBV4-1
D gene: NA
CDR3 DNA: TGCGCCAGCAGCCAAGCCCGGGGTTTGTCACCCCTCCACTTT
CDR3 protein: CASSQARGLSPLHF

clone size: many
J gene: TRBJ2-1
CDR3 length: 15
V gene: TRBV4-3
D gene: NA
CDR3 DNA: TGCGCCAGCAGCCAAGATCGGGGGTCCTACAATGAGCAGTTCTTC
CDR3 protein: CASSQDRGSYNEQFF

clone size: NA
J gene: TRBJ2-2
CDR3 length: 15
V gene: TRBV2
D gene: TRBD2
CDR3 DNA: TGTGCCAGCAGTGACCTAGCGGGGGGGGCCGGGGAGCTGTTTTTT
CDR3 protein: CASSDLAGGAGELFF

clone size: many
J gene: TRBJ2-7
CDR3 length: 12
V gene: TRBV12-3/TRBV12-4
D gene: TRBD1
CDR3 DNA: TGTGCCAGCAGTTCAGGGGGCCTCGAGCAGTACTTC
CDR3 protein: CASSSGGLEQYF

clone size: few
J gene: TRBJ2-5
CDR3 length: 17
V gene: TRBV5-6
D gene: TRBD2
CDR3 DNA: TGTGCCAGCAGCTTGGGACTAGCGGGAGAGGAATGGGAGACCCAGTACTTC
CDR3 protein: CASSLGLAGEEWETQYF

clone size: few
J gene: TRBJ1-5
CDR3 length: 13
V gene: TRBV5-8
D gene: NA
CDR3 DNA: TGTGCCAGCACCGGACCCATCAATCAGCCCCAGCATTTT
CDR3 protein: CASTGPINQPQHF

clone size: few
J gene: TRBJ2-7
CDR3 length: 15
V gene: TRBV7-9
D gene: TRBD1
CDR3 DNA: TGTGCCAGCAGCTCGACAGGGGGCGACACCTACGAGCAGTACTTC
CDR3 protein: CASSSTGGDTYEQYF

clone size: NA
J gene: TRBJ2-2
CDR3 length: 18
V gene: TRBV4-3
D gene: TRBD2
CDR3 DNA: TGCGCCAGCAGCCAAGAGCCAGCGGGACTGGGCGGCACCGGGGAGCTGTTTTTT
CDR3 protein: CASSQEPAGLGGTGELFF

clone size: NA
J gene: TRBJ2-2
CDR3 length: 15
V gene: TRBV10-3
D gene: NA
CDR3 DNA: TGTGCCATCAGGGGCGCGGAATTGAACACCGGGGAGCTGTTTTTT
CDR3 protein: CAIRGAELNTGELFF

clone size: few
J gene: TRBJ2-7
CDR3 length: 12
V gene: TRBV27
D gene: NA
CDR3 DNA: TGTGCCAGCAGTCTAACCCTTGGGGAGCAGTACTTC
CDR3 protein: CASSLTLGEQYF

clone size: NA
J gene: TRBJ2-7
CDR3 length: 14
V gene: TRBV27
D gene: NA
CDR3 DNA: TGTGCCAGCAGTTCGACGTTGACGTCCTACGAGCAGTACTTC
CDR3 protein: CASSSTLTSYEQYF

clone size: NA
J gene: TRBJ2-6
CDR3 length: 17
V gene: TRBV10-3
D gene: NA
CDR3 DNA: TGTGCCGGGCGTCAGGGTAACTCCTACTCTGGGGCCAACGTCCTGACTTTC
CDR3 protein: CAGRQGNSYSGANVLTF

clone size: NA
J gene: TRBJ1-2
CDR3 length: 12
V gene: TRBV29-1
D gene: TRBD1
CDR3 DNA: TGCAGCGCCAAGGGGGCAGGGGAAGGCTACACCTTC
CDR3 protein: CSAKGAGEGYTF

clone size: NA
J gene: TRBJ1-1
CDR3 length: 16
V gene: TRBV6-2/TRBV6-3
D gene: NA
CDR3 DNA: TGTGCCAGCAGCCCGCAGATCCTTTCCATGAACACTGAAGCTTTCTTT
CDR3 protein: CASSPQILSMNTEAFF

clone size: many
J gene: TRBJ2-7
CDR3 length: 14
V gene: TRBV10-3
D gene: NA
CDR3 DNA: TGTGCCATCAGTGACCTAGCGCTCTCCTACGAGCAGTACTTC
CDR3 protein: CAISDLALSYEQYF

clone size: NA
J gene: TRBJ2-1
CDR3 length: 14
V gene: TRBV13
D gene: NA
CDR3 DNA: TGTGCCAGCTGCTTTCGTCACCCCCACAATGAGCAGTTCTTC
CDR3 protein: CASCFRHPHNEQFF